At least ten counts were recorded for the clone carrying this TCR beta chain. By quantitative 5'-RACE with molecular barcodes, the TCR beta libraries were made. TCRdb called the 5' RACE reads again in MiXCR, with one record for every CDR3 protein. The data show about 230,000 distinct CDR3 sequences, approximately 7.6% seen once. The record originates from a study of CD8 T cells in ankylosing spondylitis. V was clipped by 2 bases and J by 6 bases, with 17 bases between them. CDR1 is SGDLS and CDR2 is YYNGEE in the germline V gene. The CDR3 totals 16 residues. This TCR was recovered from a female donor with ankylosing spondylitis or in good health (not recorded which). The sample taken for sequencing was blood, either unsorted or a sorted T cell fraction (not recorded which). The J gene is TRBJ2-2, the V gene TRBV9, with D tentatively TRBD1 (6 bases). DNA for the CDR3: TGTGCCAGCAGCGTCCGGGCTGGGGGCGCGTCCGGGGAGCTGTTTTTT. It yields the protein CASSVRAGGASGELFF.